This record concerns one T cell receptor beta chain sequence. Its antigen remains unidentified. These data originate in a study of beta chain features in type 1 diabetes. Across the whole study: Similarity in age, gender and cell yields was seen between patients and healthy donors. Study observations and caveats: Naive, central memory and Treg TCRB repertoires appeared more alike in patients than in healthy donors. The cDNA sequencing approach could over-represent high-TCR-expressing cells. Insertion counts at VDJ junctions were lower in type 1 diabetes patients, who also showed more deletions there.

Every isolated RNA sample was fully reverse transcribed, so sequencing captured expressed TCRB transcripts. Sequencing used immunoSEQ multiplex PCR; TCRdb keeps in-frame clones, though not all of them. This sample has about 340,000 clones, with approximately 8% found just once. Germline V CDR1 and CDR2: ENHRY, SYGVKD. The V segment lost 6 bases and the J segment 0 bases; nucleotides outside the gene matches: 8. The CDR3 covers 16 residues. The V gene is TRBV10-3, the J gene TRBJ1-2; TRBD1 matches at 9 bases. This clonotype was sampled from a woman aged 18-29 years in good health. The material sequenced was central memory CD4+ T cells from blood. The CDR3 region has the DNA TGTGCCATCAGAGACAGGGGGGCCGAAACTAACTATGGCTACACCTTC. Translated: CAIRDRGAETNYGYTF.